This entry is about one T cell receptor (beta chain). This sample was taken from a study of blood T cell repertoires in COVID-19. The CDR3 totals 14 residues. Germline CDR1 is WSHSY and CDR2 is SAAADI. Germline trimming cut 6 bases from V and 6 bases from J; bases unmatched to any gene: 10. In the original processing: Reference gene primer amplification yielded estimated nucleated cell counts. Using immunoSEQ multiplex PCR, the repertoire was profiled, and TCRdb retains in-frame clones only, with some absent. V and J calls and clone size follow that table, whereas D and trimming were derived from the DNA. The sample has approximately 350,000 clones; 80% to 90% are singletons.

This clonotype was sampled from a man aged 30-40 years with active or convalescent COVID-19. The sequencing sample was made of peripheral blood. The chain links TRBV10-2 to TRBJ1-1, with TRBD1 matching over 7 bases. The CDR3 DNA reads TGCGCCAGCAGCCCGACAGGGATGAAGGCTGAAGCTTTCTTT. Encoded protein: CASSPTGMKAEAFF.